These 29 T cell receptor beta chains came from one sample sequenced in a study of blood T cells in healthy people across ages. Next came a second PCR, run for about 7 to 12 cycles, which used a sample-barcoded 5' primer along with a J-beta primer mix. Each CDR3 protein gets one entry after TCRdb re-called the 5' RACE reads with MiXCR. In the table there are almost 1 million distinct CDR3 sequences, approximately 50% of which are singletons. Sequenced input: blood. The source of these receptors is a woman aged 55 to 70 in good health.

V is TRBV5-1 and J is TRBJ2-5; TRBD1 or TRBD2 may be the D gene (5 bases each). The CDR3 has 17 amino acids. CDR1 is SGHRS and CDR2 is YFSETQ in the germline V gene. V lost 3 bases and J 2 bases, leaving 20 bases between the germline ends. As DNA, the CDR3 is TGCGCCAGCAGCTCCGGGGCCCTCCGGGGTGGGCAAGAGACCCAGTACTTC. Translation gives CASSSGALRGGQETQYF.

This clonotype appeared a single time. The J gene is TRBJ1-4, the V gene TRBV28, with D perhaps TRBD1 (5 bases). This CDR3 is built from 13 residues. CDR1 is MDHEN, CDR2 SYDVKM, per germline. Trimming removed 11 bases at V and 5 bases at J, with 15 bases between. CDR3 in amino acids: CAHGGGWNEKLFF. The CDR3 region has the DNA TGTGCCCATGGTGGGGGGTGGAATGAAAAACTGTTTTTT.

This chain joins TRBV7-8 and TRBJ1-1; D possibly corresponds to TRBD1 (5 bases). The CDR3 is made up of 17 amino acids. V shed 5 bases and J shed 0 bases, with 19 bases lying between them. Germline CDR1 reads SGHVS; CDR2 reads FQNEAQ. In DNA, the CDR3 is TGTGCCAGCAGCCCGTCCGGGACGGGCGTAATGAACACTGAAGCTTTCTTT. Amino acid sequence: CASSPSGTGVMNTEAFF.

The chain combines TRBV10-3 with TRBJ2-7, with 7 bases identical to TRBD2. After removal of 0 bases from V and 2 bases from J, the junction contained 10 bases not matched to a gene. Germline V gene sequence: CDR1 ENHRY, CDR2 SYGVKD. This CDR3 has 17 amino acids. The CDR3 DNA sequence: TGTGCCATCAGTGAGTCGGGGCGGGAGAGTACCCCCTACGAGCAGTACTTC. It specifies CAISESGRESTPYEQYF.

J is TRBJ2-5 and V is TRBV15, with TRBD2 identical over 7 bases. Germline lookup yields CDR1 LNHNV and CDR2 YYDKDF (reference sequence). Losses at the gene ends were 2 bases for V and 9 bases for J; bases not matched to a gene: 18. The CDR3 has 17 residues. This CDR3 is CATSRRDTSVPRRSQYF. In nucleotides, the CDR3 is TGTGCCACCAGCAGAAGGGATACTAGCGTACCCCGTAGGTCCCAGTACTTC.

The gene calls are TRBV20-1 and TRBJ2-5; 7 bases are a match to TRBD2. Trimming cost V 6 bases and J 11 bases; bases outside gene matches: 12. Per germline, CDR1 DFQATT and CDR2 SNEGSKA (reference sequence). The CDR3 is made up of 12 amino acids. CDR3 nucleotides: TGCAGTGCCAAGGGGAGCGGGGATGAGCAGTACTTC. Translated, it gives CSAKGSGDEQYF.

The genes are TRBV5-6 and TRBJ2-7; no clear D. V was trimmed by 3 bases and J by 3 bases, leaving 10 bases between them. Germline CDR1 and CDR2: SGHDT and YYEEEE. The CDR3 runs 13 residues. CDR3: CASSSLDNYEQYF. CDR3 coding DNA: TGTGCCAGCAGCTCCCTAGACAACTACGAGCAGTACTTC.

CDR3: CASKWGRNTEAFF. The CDR3 coding sequence is TGTGCCAGCAAGTGGGGCAGGAACACTGAAGCTTTCTTT. The chain links TRBV2 to TRBJ1-1; D is perhaps TRBD1 (5 bases). The CDR3 length is 13 residues. The V gene lost 7 bases and the J gene lost 1 base, with 10 bases spanning the gap. In germline, CDR1 is SNHLY, CDR2 FYNNEI.

V and J are TRBV20-1 and TRBJ1-5; D gene ambiguous. The length of the CDR3 is 12 residues. Trimming removed 2 bases from V and 9 bases from J, with 11 bases in between. The V gene's germline CDR1 is DFQATT and CDR2 SNEGSKA (reference sequence). CDR3 protein: CSARISNGPQHF. CDR3 DNA sequence: TGCAGTGCTAGAATCTCGAACGGGCCCCAGCATTTT.

The rearrangement links TRBV2 to TRBJ2-3; 12 bases match TRBD2. Germline V gene data show CDR1 as SNHLY and CDR2 as FYNNEI. V was clipped by 6 bases and J by 0 bases; unmatched bases: 1. There are 15 residues in the CDR3. The CDR3 DNA is TGTGCCAGCAGGACTAGCGGGAGTAGCACAGATACGCAGTATTTT. This sequence encodes CASRTSGSSTDTQYF.

V and J are TRBV5-1 and TRBJ2-1, with 12 bases identical to TRBD2. The germline V gene encodes CDR1 SGHRS and CDR2 YFSETQ. V trimming: 4 bases; J trimming: 4 bases; junction bases outside the gene matches: 6. CDR3 length equals 16 residues. CDR3 DNA: TGCGCCAGCAGCAAGCTACTAGCGGGAGGTTACAATGAGCAGTTCTTC. Translating it yields CASSKLLAGGYNEQFF. The complete variable domain, with remaining parts taken from reference TRBV5-1 and TRBJ2-1, reads KAGVTQTPRYLIKTRGQQVTLSCSPISGHRSVSWYQQTPGQGLQFLFEYFSETQRNKGNFPGRFSGRQFSNSRSEMNVSTLELGDSALYLCASSKLLAGGYNEQFFGPGTRLTVL.

The chain joins TRBV10-3 to TRBJ2-1; D assignment may be TRBD1 or TRBD2 (5 bases each). Trimming shortened V by 4 bases and J by 9 bases, and 13 bases separated the two germline ends. This CDR3 has 13 residues. Per the germline V gene, CDR1 is ENHRY and CDR2 is SYGVKD. CDR3 sequence reads: CAISGGRGGEQFF. The CDR3 coding sequence is TGTGCCATCAGTGGGGGACGGGGCGGTGAGCAGTTCTTC.

The gene calls are TRBV28 and TRBJ2-7, with TRBD2 matching 8 bases. V dropped 5 bases and J dropped 7; count of bases not matched to a gene: 10. The CDR3 has 14 residues. Germline-derived CDR1 and CDR2 are MDHEN and SYDVKM. The CDR3 region has the DNA TGTGCCAGCAGTCGATTAGCGGGACTCAATGAGCAGTACTTC. It yields the protein CASSRLAGLNEQYF.

This clonotype was detected only a few times. The chain recombines TRBV27 with TRBJ2-7; 7 bases fit TRBD2. The trim removed 11 bases at V and 3 bases at J, leaving 10 bases unmatched. This CDR3 is 13 amino acids long. The germline V gene has CDR1 MNHEY and CDR2 SMNVEV (reference sequence). CDR3 DNA: TGTGCCGCGGGGAGGGGAGCCAACTACGAGCAGTACTTC. Translation gives CAAGRGANYEQYF.

The J gene is TRBJ1-5, the V gene TRBV7-2; D gene unclear. Germline loops: CDR1 SGHTA, CDR2 FQGNSA. V was trimmed by 5 bases and J by 4 bases, leaving 9 bases between them. The CDR3 length is 13 residues. The CDR3 DNA reads TGTGCCAGCAGCGGCTCACCTAATCAGCCCCAGCATTTT. Encoded protein: CASSGSPNQPQHF.

The chain has TRBV7-2 and TRBJ2-7; 11 bases fit TRBD2. This CDR3 has 15 residues. V was clipped by 5 bases and J by 7 bases; unmatched bases: 10. Germline assignment: CDR1 SGHTA and CDR2 FQGNSA. Here the CDR3 DNA reads TGTGCCAGCAGCGCTACTAGCGGGAGAGGGTATGAGCAGTACTTC. It encodes CASSATSGRGYEQYF.

The rearrangement uses TRBV6-2 or TRBV6-3 and TRBJ1-5; 9 nucleotides match TRBD1. The V segment lost 5 bases and the J segment 1 base; nucleotides outside the gene matches: 12. The germline V gene encodes CDR1 MNHEY and CDR2 SVGEGT. The length of the CDR3 is 18 residues. The CDR3 nucleotides are TGTGCCAGCAGTGACAGACAGGGGGGATTTATGAGCAATCAGCCCCAGCATTTT. Its translation is CASSDRQGGFMSNQPQHF.

The chain carries TRBV12-3 or TRBV12-4 and TRBJ2-6, with D tentatively TRBD1 (6 bases). The CDR3 has 18 residues. V was cut by 8 bases and J by 3 bases, with 23 bases left in between. CDR3 coding DNA: TGTGCCAGCCTCAGGGGTCGCCGTCAGAACTTTGGGGCCAACGTCCTGACTTTC. As protein: CASLRGRRQNFGANVLTF.

This chain links TRBV7-2 with TRBJ1-4, with D tentatively TRBD1 (5 bases). Germline V lookup: CDR1 SGHTA, CDR2 FQGNSA. The V end was cut by 9 bases, the J end by 4 bases, with 18 bases between. CDR3 length: 15 residues. Written as DNA, the CDR3 is TGTGCCAGTGCCCAGGGCCCCGCACTTAATGAAAAACTGTTTTTT. Translation gives CASAQGPALNEKLFF.

The chain links TRBV20-1 to TRBJ2-6, with D uncertain. V lost 0 bases and J lost 0, with 12 bases in between. The CDR3 is 17 amino acids. CDR1 is DFQATT, CDR2 SNEGSKA, per germline (reference sequence). The CDR3 loop is CSARDELARSGANVLTF. CDR3 bases: TGCAGTGCTAGAGATGAGTTGGCCCGCTCTGGGGCCAACGTCCTGACTTTC.

The rearrangement joins TRBV20-1 to TRBJ2-5; a possible D gene is TRBD2 (6 bases). There are 15 residues in the CDR3. V shed 5 bases and J shed 11 bases, with 27 bases lying between them. The germline V gene encodes CDR1 DFQATT and CDR2 SNEGSKA (reference sequence). The DNA of the CDR3 is TGCAGTGCTCCTAAACCCGTGGGCGGGCGGGAAGAGCAGTACTTC. This codes for CSAPKPVGGREEQYF.

The rearrangement joins TRBV27 to TRBJ2-3; TRBD2 is a possible D gene (6 bases). The length of the CDR3 is 14 residues. Germline CDR1 and CDR2: MNHEY and SMNVEV (reference sequence). Trimming took off 2 bases at V and 1 base at J, with 7 bases between the two ends. As DNA, the CDR3 is TGTGCCAGCAGTTTACAGCGGGGCACAGATACGCAGTATTTT. Its translation is CASSLQRGTDTQYF.

The CDR3 nucleotides are TGTGCCAGCAGCTTAGGAGCCCCAACCATGAATCAGCCCCAGCATTTT. It codes for CASSLGAPTMNQPQHF. The chain carries TRBV7-2 and TRBJ1-5; D is unresolved. From germline, CDR1 is SGHTA and CDR2 FQGNSA. Trimming left V 1 base short and J 4 bases short, with 14 bases between. The CDR3 is 16 amino acids.

This clonotype showed up just once. This chain links TRBV10-3 with TRBJ2-5; possibly TRBD2 for D (5 bases). The germline V gene encodes CDR1 ENHRY and CDR2 SYGVKD. V shed 10 bases and J shed 2 bases, with 17 bases lying between them. The CDR3 loop spans 14 amino acids. The CDR3 DNA follows: TGTGCCACCATGTCGAACGGGGTACAAGAGACCCAGTACTTC. Translated: CATMSNGVQETQYF.

The rearrangement links TRBV24-1 to TRBJ1-1; D not resolved. This CDR3 spans 13 amino acids. CDR1 and CDR2 from the germline V gene are KGHDR and SFDVKD. With 8 bases removed from V and 3 bases from J, the gap between germline ends came to 12 bases. The CDR3 DNA reads TGTGCCACCACCAATGGGGATTACACTGAAGCTTTCTTT. It yields the protein CATTNGDYTEAFF.

The chain combines TRBV28 with TRBJ1-1, with D possibly matching TRBD1 (5 bases). The V gene lost 3 bases and the J gene lost 1 base, with 12 bases spanning the gap. CDR3 length: 15 residues. Germline V gene lookup returns CDR1 MDHEN and CDR2 SYDVKM. The CDR3 is CASSFFGDPNTEAFF. CDR3 in DNA: TGTGCCAGCAGTTTTTTCGGGGACCCGAACACTGAAGCTTTCTTT.

The chain recombines TRBV12-3 or TRBV12-4 with TRBJ2-1; 8 nucleotides line up with TRBD1. Unmatched junction bases numbered 6, after V lost 5 bases and J lost 3 bases. The CDR3 runs 15 residues. CDR3: CASSTPGGGYNEQFF. DNA for the CDR3: TGTGCCAGCAGTACACCAGGGGGCGGCTACAATGAGCAGTTCTTC.

The chain recombines TRBV12-3 or TRBV12-4 with TRBJ2-3, with D perhaps TRBD2 (5 bases). V shed 6 bases and J shed 3 bases, with 19 bases lying between them. The CDR3 is made up of 16 amino acids. The CDR3 reads CASSYPGRAVTDTQYF. For the CDR3, the DNA is TGTGCCAGCAGCTATCCCGGACGAGCGGTGACAGATACGCAGTATTTT.

The V call is TRBV28, the J call TRBJ1-5; D possibly corresponds to TRBD1 (5 bases). V was trimmed by 8 bases and J by 3 bases, leaving 14 bases between them. There are 14 residues in the CDR3. Per germline, CDR1 MDHEN and CDR2 SYDVKM. CDR3 protein: CASWTRVSNQPQHF. In nucleotides, the CDR3 is TGTGCCAGCTGGACCAGGGTTTCCAATCAGCCCCAGCATTTT.